One and the same sample provided the 8 T cell receptor beta chains below, sequenced in a study of blood T cell repertoires in COVID-19. Assay used: immunoSEQ multiplex PCR; TCRdb lists only in-frame clones, some missing. The sample carries approximately 200,000 clones, 70% to 90% recorded once. Sample: peripheral blood. These receptor sequences come from a woman in her twenties or thirties with acute or convalescent COVID-19.

The chain is built from TRBV5-1 and TRBJ2-2; D gene unclear. CDR3 length equals 14 residues. Per germline, CDR1 SGHRS and CDR2 YFSETQ. Trimming pared 6 bases from V and 1 base from J, leaving 10 bases between. The CDR3 region is CASKEELNTGELFF. For the CDR3, the DNA is TGCGCCAGCAAAGAAGAGTTGAACACCGGGGAGCTGTTTTTT.

The chain links TRBV11-3 to TRBJ2-2; the D is unclear. CDR1 SGHNT and CDR2 YENEEA come from the germline V gene. This CDR3 comprises 13 residues. V was trimmed by 5 bases and J by 4 bases, leaving 8 bases between them. Written as DNA, the CDR3 is TGTGCCAGCAGCCTCACACCCACCGGGGAGCTGTTTTTT. It is translated as CASSLTPTGELFF.

This rearrangement joins TRBV30 to TRBJ1-1; 9 nucleotides align to TRBD1. The CDR3 contains 13 residues. The V segment lost 0 bases and the J segment 11 bases; nucleotides outside the gene matches: 7. The germline CDR1 and CDR2 sequences are GTSNPN and SVGIG (reference sequence). The CDR3 DNA is TGTGCCTGGAGTGTAGACGGACAGGGGTTGGCTTTCTTT. Protein product: CAWSVDGQGLAFF.

This chain connects TRBV11-3 to TRBJ1-2, with 8 bases that match TRBD1. This CDR3 is built from 16 residues. V was pared by 1 base and J by 4 bases, with 8 bases of the junction left unmatched. Per germline, CDR1 SGHNT and CDR2 YENEEA. The CDR3 here is CASSLGGQADLYGYTF. DNA for the CDR3: TGTGCCAGCAGCTTAGGGGGACAGGCGGACCTCTATGGCTACACCTTC.

The J gene is TRBJ2-7, the V gene TRBV30; 7 bases line up with TRBD1. The CDR3 runs 14 residues. Unmatched junction bases numbered 12, after V lost 8 bases and J lost 2 bases. From germline, CDR1 is GTSNPN and CDR2 SVGIG (reference sequence). The CDR3 DNA reads TGTGCCCTCATAAAAGGGGGCAGCACCTACGAGCAGTACTTC. Translating it yields CALIKGGSTYEQYF.

The chain uses TRBV2 and TRBJ2-2, with D possibly being TRBD2 (6 bases). Trimming took off 7 bases at V and 5 bases at J, with 11 bases between the two ends. The CDR3 spans 13 residues. In germline, CDR1 is SNHLY, CDR2 FYNNEI. CDR3 coding DNA: TGTGCCAGCAACGGCGGGACTACCGGGGAGCTGTTTTTT. Its translation: CASNGGTTGELFF. The whole variable domain, remainder taken from reference TRBV2 and TRBJ2-2, is EPEVTQTPSHQVTQMGQEVILRCVPISNHLYFYWYRQILGQKVEFLVSFYNNEISEKSEIFDDQFSVERPDGSNFTLKIRSTKLEDSAMYFCASNGGTTGELFFGEGSRLTVL.

The chain couples TRBV11-3 to TRBJ1-1, with TRBD1 matching over 7 bases. CDR1 is SGHNT and CDR2 is YENEEA in the germline V gene. V lost 5 bases and J lost 7; bases outside the gene matches: 7. This CDR3 comprises 13 residues. The CDR3 bases are TGTGCCAGCAGCAAGGGGGCGGGGATTGAAGCTTTCTTT. Amino acids: CASSKGAGIEAFF.

This clone was seen just once. V usage is TRBV11-2 and J usage is TRBJ2-1; 7 nucleotides agree with TRBD2. This CDR3 has 11 amino acids. Looked up from germline, CDR1 is SGHAT and CDR2 is FQNNGV. The V segment lost 5 bases and the J segment 9 bases; nucleotides outside the gene matches: 1. For the CDR3, the DNA is TGTGCCAGCAGCCGCGGGAGTGAGCAGTTCTTC. This encodes CASSRGSEQFF. Based on the CDR3 plus reference TRBV11-2 and TRBJ2-1, the full variable domain is EAGVAQSPRYKIIEKRQSVAFWCNPISGHATLYWYQQILGQGPKLLIQFQNNGVVDDSQLPKDRFSAERLKGVDSTLKIQPAKLEDSAVYLCASSRGSEQFFGPGTRLTVL.